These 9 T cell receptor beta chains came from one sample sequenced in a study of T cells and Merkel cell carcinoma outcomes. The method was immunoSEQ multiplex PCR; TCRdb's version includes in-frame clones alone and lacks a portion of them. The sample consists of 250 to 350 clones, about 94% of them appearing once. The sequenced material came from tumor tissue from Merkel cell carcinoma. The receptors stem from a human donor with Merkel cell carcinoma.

CDR3 amino acids: CASSPPSTGELFF. The DNA for the CDR3 is TGTGCCAGCTCACCACCCAGCACCGGGGAGCTGTTTTTT. The gene calls are TRBV18 and TRBJ2-2; D not certain. This CDR3 is built from 13 residues. The germline gives CDR1 KGHSH, CDR2 LQKENI. Trimming shortened V by 0 bases and J by 4 bases, and 3 bases separated the two germline ends.

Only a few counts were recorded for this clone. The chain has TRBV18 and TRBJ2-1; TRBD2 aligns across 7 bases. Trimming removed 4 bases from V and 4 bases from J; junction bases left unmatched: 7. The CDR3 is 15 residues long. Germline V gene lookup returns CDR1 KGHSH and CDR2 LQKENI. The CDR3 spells CASSQTGGSYNEQFF. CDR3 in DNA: TGTGCCAGCTCACAAACGGGCGGGAGTTACAATGAGCAGTTCTTC.

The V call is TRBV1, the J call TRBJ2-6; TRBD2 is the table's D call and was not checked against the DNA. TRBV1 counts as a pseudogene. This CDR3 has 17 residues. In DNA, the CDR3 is TGCACCAGCAGACGGGGTTGTGCACAAAGTCGGGCCAACGTCCTGACTTTC. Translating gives CTSRRGCAQSRANVLTF.

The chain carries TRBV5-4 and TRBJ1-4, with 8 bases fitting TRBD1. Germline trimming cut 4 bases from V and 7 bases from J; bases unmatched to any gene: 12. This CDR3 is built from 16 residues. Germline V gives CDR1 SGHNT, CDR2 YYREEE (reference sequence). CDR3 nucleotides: TGTGCCAGCAGCCAAGACCCGACAGGGGACGCTGAAAAACTGTTTTTT. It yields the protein CASSQDPTGDAEKLFF.

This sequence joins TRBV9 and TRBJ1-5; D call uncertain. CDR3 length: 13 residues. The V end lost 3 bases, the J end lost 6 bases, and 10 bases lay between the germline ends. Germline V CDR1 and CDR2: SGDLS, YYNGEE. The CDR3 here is CASSADWGQPQHF. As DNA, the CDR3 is TGTGCCAGCAGCGCAGATTGGGGTCAGCCCCAGCATTTT.

In nucleotides, the CDR3 is TGTGCCAGCAGCTTTTTGACCGGGGAGCTGTTTTTT. Translated: CASSFLTGELFF. The chain has TRBV7-9 and TRBJ2-2; unclear D gene. Germline loops: CDR1 SEHNR, CDR2 FQNEAQ (reference sequence). V gave up 3 bases and J gave up 5 bases, with 4 bases separating them. The CDR3 totals 12 residues. Full variable domain (missing parts from reference TRBV7-9 and TRBJ2-2): DTGVSQNPRHKITKRGQNVTFRCDPISEHNRLYWYRQTLGQGPEFLTYFQNEAQLEKSRLLSDRFSAERPKGSFSTLEIQRTEQGDSAMYLCASSFLTGELFFGEGSRLTVL.

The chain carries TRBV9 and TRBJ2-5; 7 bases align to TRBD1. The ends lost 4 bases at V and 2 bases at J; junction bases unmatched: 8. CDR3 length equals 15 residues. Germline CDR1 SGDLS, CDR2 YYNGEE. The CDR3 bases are TGTGCCAGCAGCACACCGGGACAGCAACAAGAGACCCAGTACTTC. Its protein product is CASSTPGQQQETQYF.

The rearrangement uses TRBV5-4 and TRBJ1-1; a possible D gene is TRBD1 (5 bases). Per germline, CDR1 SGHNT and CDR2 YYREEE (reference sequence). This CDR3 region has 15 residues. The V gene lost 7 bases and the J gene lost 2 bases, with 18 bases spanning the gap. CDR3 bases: TGTGCCAGCGGGGGGATCGGGTCCGGCAACACTGAAGCTTTCTTT. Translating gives CASGGIGSGNTEAFF.

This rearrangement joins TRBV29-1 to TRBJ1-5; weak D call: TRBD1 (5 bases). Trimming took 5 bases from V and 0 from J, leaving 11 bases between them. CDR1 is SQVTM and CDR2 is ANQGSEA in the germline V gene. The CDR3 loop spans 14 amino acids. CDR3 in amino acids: CSVRQGNSNQPQHF. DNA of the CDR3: TGCAGCGTTCGGCAGGGCAATAGCAATCAGCCCCAGCATTTT.